This TCR beta chain stems from a study of blood T cell repertoires in COVID-19. CDR1 is PRHDT and CDR2 is FYEKMQ in the germline V gene (reference sequence). The CDR3 contains 14 residues. V was pared by 5 bases and J by 2 bases, with 3 bases of the junction left unmatched. Original handling: Estimated nucleated cell counts came from reference gene primer amplification. The repertoire was sequenced with immunoSEQ multiplex PCR; TCRdb's copy has only in-frame clones and lacks some. That table furnishes V, J and clone size, whereas the DNA furnished D and trimming. The repertoire has about 240,000 clones, roughly four fifths of them found once; the top ten carry roughly 3.2%.

The gene calls are TRBV13 and TRBJ2-1; 7 bases line up with TRBD2. What was sequenced was peripheral blood. The sequence was obtained from a woman between 18 and 29 years old with acute or convalescent COVID-19. The CDR3 nucleotides are TGTGCCAGCAGCCCCCGGGAGGCCTACAATGAGCAGTTCTTC. Residues: CASSPREAYNEQFF.